These T cell receptor beta chains were read from a single sample in a study of cytomegalovirus exposure and HLA in healthy donors. The table came from immunoSEQ multiplex PCR; TCRdb's copy has only in-frame clones and leaves some out. The sample consists of about 140,000 clones, over 70% of them appearing once. Sequencing was done on a sample of PBMCs. These receptors were taken from a man aged 40-49 years in good health and CMV-seronegative. Both conserved end residues are part of each CDR3. Each record gives: D gene, V gene, clone size, J gene, CDR3 DNA, CDR3 protein. D genes are given only for firm matches. Clone size appears in some rows only: once, few, many, or a class for an expanded clone.

NA,TRBV21-1,NA,TRBJ1-1,TGTGCCAGCAGCAAAGGGGCAGGGCCCATGAACACTGAAGCTTTCTTT,CASSKGAGPMNTEAFF
NA,TRBV5-1,NA,TRBJ2-3,TGCGCCAGCAGCTTGGGGGACACTCTCGATACGCAGTATTTT,CASSLGDTLDTQYF
NA,TRBV21-1,NA,TRBJ1-1,TGTGCCAGCAGCAAAGGGCAGGGGTTGAAAACTGAAGCTTTCTTT,CASSKGQGLKTEAFF
TRBD2,TRBV2,few,TRBJ2-5,TGTGCCAGCAGTCTGGGACTAGCGGTGGAAGAGACCCAGTACTTC,CASSLGLAVEETQYF
TRBD1,TRBV29-1,NA,TRBJ1-1,TGCAGCGTTGTTAGGGGAGGACAGGGAGGTTACACTGAAGCTTTCTTT,CSVVRGGQGGYTEAFF
NA,TRBV5-1,NA,TRBJ2-3,TGCGCCAGCAGCTTGGAGGAGGGGAGCACAGATACGCAGTATTTT,CASSLEEGSTDTQYF
TRBD2,TRBV18,NA,TRBJ2-7,TGTGCCAGCTCACCCTTGTCCCTAGCGGGAGTAGGCTCCTACGAGCAGTACTTC,CASSPLSLAGVGSYEQYF
TRBD1,TRBV14,NA,TRBJ1-4,TGTGCCAGCAGCCAAGCTTGGACAGGGCTCATTGAAAAACTGTTTTTT,CASSQAWTGLIEKLFF
NA,TRBV5-6,once,TRBJ1-2,TGTGCCAGCAGCTTGGTGGGAGTATGGGAGTATGGCTACACCTTC,CASSLVGVWEYGYTF
NA,TRBV27,NA,TRBJ2-4,TGTGCCAGCAGCGACATTCTAGCCAAAAACATTCAGTACTTC,CASSDILAKNIQYF
TRBD1,TRBV30,NA,TRBJ1-1,TGTGCCTGGAGTGGGCAGGGGGCCTTAGCTTTCTTT,CAWSGQGALAFF
NA,TRBV6-5,NA,TRBJ2-1,TGTGCCAGTCAGTCCATCGGAGGTAGCTACAATGAGCAGTTCTTC,CASQSIGGSYNEQFF
NA,TRBV30,NA,TRBJ2-7,TGTGCCTGGGGGTCGGGGGACGAGCAGTACTTC,CAWGSGDEQYF
TRBD1,TRBV5-1,NA,TRBJ2-5,TGCGCCAGCAGCTCTGGACAGGGGGCATCGGAGACCCAGTACTTC,CASSSGQGASETQYF
NA,TRBV30,NA,TRBJ2-7,TGTGCCTGGAGCCAACATACTAGCTCCTACGAGCAGTACTTC,CAWSQHTSSYEQYF
TRBD1,TRBV5-4,few,TRBJ1-3,TGTGCCAGCAGCCCAGGTGAAAGGACAGGGTCGCCCTACGGAAACACCATATATTTT,CASSPGERTGSPYGNTIYF
NA,TRBV28,NA,TRBJ1-5,TGTGCCAGCAGTCCCTCTTCCTTTTATCAGCCCCAGCATTTT,CASSPSSFYQPQHF
NA,TRBV9,NA,TRBJ2-7,TGTGCCAGCAGCCCCGGTCTGAACGAGCAGTACTTC,CASSPGLNEQYF
NA,TRBV7-2,NA,TRBJ2-3,TGTGCCAGCAGCCTGAGGGGACTCAGCACAGATACGCAGTATTTT,CASSLRGLSTDTQYF
TRBD2,TRBV5-4,once,TRBJ2-1,TGTGCCAGCTTCGGGACTAGCGCCGGGGATGAGCAGTTCTTC,CASFGTSAGDEQFF
TRBD2,TRBV5-4,NA,TRBJ2-3,TGTGCCAGCAGTCACCCCAGCGGGAGATCCGATACGCAGTATTTT,CASSHPSGRSDTQYF
NA,TRBV5-5,NA,TRBJ1-3,TGTGCCAGCAGCCCACCAGGGGCCTCTGGAAACACCATATATTTT,CASSPPGASGNTIYF
NA,TRBV4-1,NA,TRBJ2-1,TGCGCCAGCAGCCAAGGGCACAATGAGCAGTTCTTC,CASSQGHNEQFF
NA,TRBV5-6,NA,TRBJ2-7,TGTGCCAGCAGCACCGGGTGGACAGTTCTTGGGGAGCAGTACTTC,CASSTGWTVLGEQYF
TRBD1,TRBV28,NA,TRBJ2-1,TGTGCCAGCAGTGTCGAGACAGGGGGCAAGGATGAGCAGTTCTTC,CASSVETGGKDEQFF
NA,TRBV19,few,TRBJ1-1,TGTGCCAGTAGTGCCCAGATAACCCACACTGAAGCTTTCTTT,CASSAQITHTEAFF
NA,TRBV7-9,NA,TRBJ2-1,TGTGCCAGCAGCTTGTCGGGGAGCTCCTACAATGAGCAGTTCTTC,CASSLSGSSYNEQFF
TRBD2,TRBV19,once,TRBJ2-1,TGTGCCAGTAGTATTAGGCTAGCGGGAGGGAACATCTACAATGAGCAGTTCTTC,CASSIRLAGGNIYNEQFF
NA,TRBV5-1,NA,TRBJ1-2,TGCGCCAGCAGCTTTCAGGTTAACTATGGCTACACCTTC,CASSFQVNYGYTF